Following are 31 T cell receptor beta chains from one sample sequenced in a study of cytomegalovirus exposure and HLA in healthy donors. 60 Vbeta and 13 Jbeta primers were used in PCR. Produced via immunoSEQ multiplex PCR; TCRdb's table is partial and in-frame only. The data contain about 110,000 clones, more than 65% of them seen just once; the ten biggest clones take up 4.2%. The sample was PBMCs. These receptors were collected from a male donor in good health and CMV-seronegative.

V and J are TRBV15 and TRBJ2-2; D unresolved. CDR1 is LNHNV, CDR2 YYDKDF, per germline (reference sequence). The CDR3 is 14 amino acids. The V end was cut by 0 bases, the J end by 6 bases, with 8 bases between. CDR3 sequence: CATSRDRVPGELFF. CDR3 coding DNA: TGTGCCACCAGCAGAGATCGAGTCCCCGGGGAGCTGTTTTTT.

The J gene is TRBJ2-5, the V gene TRBV7-9, with 12 bases identical to TRBD2. Germline CDR1 SEHNR, CDR2 FQNEAQ (reference sequence). The CDR3 covers 16 residues. The V and J ends lost 3 bases and 11 bases, in that order; junction bases with no gene match: 13. The CDR3 loop reads CASSFGLTSGSIKQYF. The CDR3 DNA is TGTGCCAGCAGCTTTGGGTTGACTAGCGGGAGTATTAAGCAGTACTTC.

Details on this clone: Mismatch with germline at one junction end may stem from a read error. The rearrangement links TRBV2 to TRBJ2-7, with TRBD1 as a possible D gene (5 bases). The CDR3 runs to 15 residues. Germline V gives CDR1 SNHLY, CDR2 FYNNEI. Here the CDR3 reads CASSEDQQDSYEQYF. The CDR3 nucleotides read TGTGCCAGCAGCGAAGATCAACAGGACTCCTACGAGCAGTACTTC.

The rearrangement uses TRBV7-2 and TRBJ2-5; perhaps TRBD2 as D (5 bases). The better agreement between TRBJ2-7 and the DNA end casts doubt on the J call. The CDR3 contains 16 residues. Looked up from germline, CDR1 is SGHTA and CDR2 is FQGNSA. Written as DNA, the CDR3 is TGTGCCAGCAGCTGGAAAAGGACTGCTCCTAACTACGAGCAGTACTTC. Protein: CASSWKRTAPNYEQYF.

The CDR3 coding sequence is TGTGCCAGCTCACACGGACAGGGGGGGTATGAAAAACTGTTTTTT. Its translation: CASSHGQGGYEKLFF. The chain links TRBV18 to TRBJ1-4; TRBD1 matches at 10 bases. CDR3 length equals 15 residues. Unmatched junction bases numbered 5, after V lost 4 bases and J lost 6 bases. Germline lookup yields CDR1 KGHSH and CDR2 LQKENI.

This clone was seen only a few times. V gene TRBV7-9 combines with J gene TRBJ1-2; no clear D. V was clipped by 4 bases and J by 2 bases, with 14 bases between them. The CDR3 consists of 15 residues. Germline V gene sequence: CDR1 SEHNR, CDR2 FQNEAQ (reference sequence). CDR3 amino acids: CASSSSAGSNYGYTF. DNA for the CDR3: TGTGCCAGCAGCTCTTCGGCAGGAAGCAACTATGGCTACACCTTC.

There are a few counts of this clone. The V gene is TRBV5-8, the J gene TRBJ2-7, with TRBD1 identical over 8 bases. V dropped 4 bases and J dropped 0; count of bases not matched to a gene: 6. The CDR3 is 15 amino acids. Per the germline V gene, CDR1 is SGHTS and CDR2 is YDEGEE. The CDR3 spells CASSNRGVDSYEQYF. CDR3 bases: TGTGCCAGCAGCAACAGGGGGGTCGACTCCTACGAGCAGTACTTC. The full variable domain, its missing parts supplied by reference TRBV5-8 and TRBJ2-7, is EAGVTQSPTHLIKTRGQQATLRCSPISGHTSVYWYQQALGLGLQFLLWYDEGEERNRGNFPPRFSGRQFPNYSSELNVNALELEDSALYLCASSNRGVDSYEQYFGPGTRLTVT.

The chain employs TRBV4-2 and TRBJ2-7, with D possibly matching TRBD2 (6 bases). The germline V gene encodes CDR1 LGHNA and CDR2 YNFKEQ. Trimming removed 10 bases from V and 5 bases from J, with 18 bases in between. The CDR3 length is 13 residues. For the CDR3, the DNA is TGTGCCACCAAGGGACGGGAGAGGGACGAGCAGTACTTC. Translated, it gives CATKGRERDEQYF.

The J gene is TRBJ2-7, the V gene TRBV11-1; D is ambiguous. The germline gives CDR1 SGHAT, CDR2 FQDESV (reference sequence). This CDR3 contains 12 residues. Trimming cost V 8 bases and J 0 bases, with 8 bases left between them. CDR3 in DNA: TGTGCCAGCGAAGACAACTCCTACGAGCAGTACTTC. Translated: CASEDNSYEQYF.

The chain is built from TRBV5-4 and TRBJ2-5; 12 bases are a match to TRBD2. The V gene end was trimmed by 0 bases and the J gene end by 4 bases; junction bases not matched to a gene: 1. Germline-derived CDR1 and CDR2 are SGHNT and YYREEE (reference sequence). CDR3 length equals 15 residues. The CDR3 loop reads CASSLGGLAGETQYF. The CDR3 bases are TGTGCCAGCAGCTTGGGGGGACTAGCGGGAGAGACCCAGTACTTC.

This sequence joins TRBV11-2 and TRBJ2-6; 7 positions match TRBD1. The CDR3 length is 18 residues. With 6 bases clipped from V and 0 bases from J, the junction kept 11 bases outside the gene matches. Germline V gene data show CDR1 as SGHAT and CDR2 as FQNNGV. The CDR3 nucleotides are TGTGCCAGCAGTTCTCCGGGACAGTCCCGCTCTGGGGCCAACGTCCTGACTTTC. It encodes CASSSPGQSRSGANVLTF.

This chain links TRBV5-4 with TRBJ2-7; D unclear. V was clipped by 2 bases and J by 3 bases, with 12 bases between them. There are 14 residues in the CDR3. CDR1 is SGHNT and CDR2 is YYREEE in the germline V gene (reference sequence). CDR3: CASSFGSINYEQYF. CDR3 DNA: TGTGCCAGCAGCTTCGGTTCGATAAACTACGAGCAGTACTTC.

The chain joins TRBV4-1 to TRBJ1-4; no clear D gene. Germline V gene lookup returns CDR1 MGHRA and CDR2 YSYEKL. V lost 0 bases and J 7 bases, leaving 12 bases between the germline ends. This CDR3 comprises 15 residues. In nucleotides, the CDR3 is TGCGCCAGCAGCCAAGATCCGGGGAACGGTGAAAAACTGTTTTTT. This encodes CASSQDPGNGEKLFF.

The J gene is TRBJ2-1, the V gene TRBV9; 9 nucleotides align to TRBD2. The germline gives CDR1 SGDLS, CDR2 YYNGEE. The V gene end was trimmed by 4 bases and the J gene end by 10 bases; junction bases not matched to a gene: 15. CDR3 length equals 16 residues. The CDR3 spells CASSPYSGTSFKEQFF. CDR3 in DNA: TGTGCCAGCAGCCCTTATTCCGGGACTAGCTTTAAAGAGCAGTTCTTC.

The gene calls are TRBV7-2 and TRBJ1-4; D possibly corresponds to TRBD1 (5 bases). The germline V and J ends were trimmed by 4 bases and 7 bases, with 22 bases remaining between them. The CDR3 length is 17 residues. Germline assignment: CDR1 SGHTA and CDR2 FQGNSA. CDR3 in DNA: TGTGCCAGCAGCTCTCGGGGTGCGCGGAGGGGTAGTGAAAAACTGTTTTTT. Translating it yields CASSSRGARRGSEKLFF.

Points on this clone: Other DNA variants within this sample encode the same CDR3. The chain's CDR3 is CASSLDRVSDTQYF. The CDR3 bases are TGCGCCAGCAGCTTGGACAGGGTGTCAGATACGCAGTATTTT. The chain employs TRBV5-1 and TRBJ2-3; D possibly corresponds to TRBD1 (6 bases). With 0 bases removed from V and 4 bases from J, the gap between germline ends came to 9 bases. This CDR3 has 14 amino acids. CDR1 is SGHRS, CDR2 YFSETQ, per germline. The variable domain in full, with the rest retrieved from reference TRBV5-1 and TRBJ2-3, is KAGVTQTPRYLIKTRGQQVTLSCSPISGHRSVSWYQQTPGQGLQFLFEYFSETQRNKGNFPGRFSGRQFSNSRSEMNVSTLELGDSALYLCASSLDRVSDTQYFGPGTRLTVL.

The rearrangement links TRBV7-9 to TRBJ2-7, with 9 bases fitting TRBD2. The CDR3 contains 14 residues. Losses at the gene ends were 5 bases for V and 5 bases for J; bases not matched to a gene: 7. Germline V gene lookup returns CDR1 SEHNR and CDR2 FQNEAQ (reference sequence). The CDR3 DNA sequence: TGTGCCAGCAGCCCCCTTGCGGGAGGGGACGAGCAGTACTTC. Translation gives CASSPLAGGDEQYF. Supplemented by reference TRBV7-9 and TRBJ2-7, the full variable domain reads DTGVSQNPRHKITKRGQNVTFRCDPISEHNRLYWYRQTLGQGPEFLTYFQNEAQLEKSRLLSDRFSAERPKGSFSTLEIQRTEQGDSAMYLCASSPLAGGDEQYFGPGTRLTVT.

The CDR3 protein is CASSLVAGVRETQYF. DNA for the CDR3: TGTGCCAGCAGTCTCGTAGCGGGAGTCAGAGAGACCCAGTACTTC. V is TRBV14 and J is TRBJ2-5, with 9 bases matching TRBD2. Germline lookup yields CDR1 SGHDN and CDR2 FVKESK. J was trimmed by 4 bases and V by 6 bases; bases with no gene match: 9. The CDR3 extends over 15 amino acids.

This chain links TRBV7-9 with TRBJ1-1; no clear D gene. V dropped 5 bases and J dropped 0 bases, with 13 bases sitting between them. Germline V CDR1 and CDR2: SEHNR, FQNEAQ (reference sequence). The CDR3 is made up of 15 amino acids. The DNA for the CDR3 is TGTGCCAGCAGCCCCGTAGAAGTCTTGAACACTGAAGCTTTCTTT. Residues: CASSPVEVLNTEAFF.

This chain links TRBV27 with TRBJ2-2; possibly TRBD2 for D (5 bases). There are 14 residues in the CDR3. CDR1 and CDR2 from the germline V gene are MNHEY and SMNVEV (reference sequence). Trimming cost V 2 bases and J 3 bases, with 7 bases left between them. CDR3 nucleotides: TGTGCCAGCAGTTTAGGACTTGACACCGGGGAGCTGTTTTTT. This codes for CASSLGLDTGELFF.

The chain links TRBV19 to TRBJ2-7; unclear D gene. The CDR3 sequence is 14 residues long. V was shortened by 11 bases and J by 0 bases, with 17 bases between the two germline ends. In germline, CDR1 is LNHDA, CDR2 SQIVND (reference sequence). The chain's CDR3 is CAGLQPLSSYEQYF. The CDR3 DNA reads as TGTGCCGGATTACAGCCACTCAGCTCCTACGAGCAGTACTTC.

This clone was seen only a few times. The same CDR3 can be traced to other DNA sequences in this sample. The chain links TRBV30 to TRBJ2-5; the match to TRBD2 covers 8 bases. The CDR3 covers 15 residues. J was trimmed by 1 base and V by 2 bases; bases with no gene match: 6. Germline-derived CDR1 and CDR2 are GTSNPN and SVGIG (reference sequence). CDR3 loop: CAWSPTGGAQETQYF. The DNA for the CDR3 is TGTGCCTGGAGTCCGACGGGGGGGGCCCAAGAGACCCAGTACTTC.

This chain uses TRBV28 with TRBJ1-5; D gene uncertain. Germline V gene lookup returns CDR1 MDHEN and CDR2 SYDVKM. V was pared by 3 bases and J by 6 bases, with 6 bases between. The length of the CDR3 is 12 residues. The CDR3 loop is CASSFPIQPQHF. The CDR3 DNA reads as TGTGCCAGCAGTTTTCCCATTCAGCCCCAGCATTTT. The full variable domain, with the rest looked up from reference TRBV28 and TRBJ1-5, is DVKVTQSSRYLVKRTGEKVFLECVQDMDHENMFWYRQDPGLGLRLIYFSYDVKMKEKGDIPEGYSVSREKKERFSLILESASTNQTSMYLCASSFPIQPQHFGDGTRLSIL.

The chain carries TRBV7-9 and TRBJ2-1; 8 bases align to TRBD1. J gave up 3 bases and V 5 bases, and 6 bases lay outside the gene matches. Germline-derived CDR1 and CDR2 are SEHNR and FQNEAQ (reference sequence). CDR3 length: 15 residues. The DNA for the CDR3 is TGTGCCAGCAGCCCCGGACAGGGAATCTACAATGAGCAGTTCTTC. It specifies CASSPGQGIYNEQFF.

J is TRBJ2-7 and V is TRBV7-8; TRBD1 aligns across 11 bases. The CDR3 contains 17 residues. Germline CDR1 is SGHVS and CDR2 is FQNEAQ. V lost 7 bases to trimming and J lost 1 base; unmatched junction nucleotides: 12. This CDR3 is CASTAGTGGSQSYEQYF. The CDR3 region has the DNA TGTGCCAGCACCGCGGGGACAGGGGGTAGCCAATCCTACGAGCAGTACTTC.

The chain recombines TRBV27 with TRBJ2-7, with 11 bases matching TRBD1. Trimming took 5 bases from V and 4 from J; bases not matched to a gene: 16. The germline CDR1 and CDR2 sequences are MNHEY and SMNVEV (reference sequence). This CDR3 spans 18 amino acids. CDR3 in DNA: TGTGCCAGCAGTGGATACCAAGGACAGGGGGCCCCCTTTTACGAGCAGTACTTC. Translating it yields CASSGYQGQGAPFYEQYF.

This clone showed up just a few times. This chain joins TRBV5-1 and TRBJ2-2; D unresolved. Germline assignment: CDR1 SGHRS and CDR2 YFSETQ. Between the trimmed V and J ends, which lost 3 bases and 3 bases, there was a span of 6 bases. There are 13 residues in the CDR3. For the CDR3, the DNA is TGCGCCAGCAGCTCACAGTACACCGGGGAGCTGTTTTTT. It specifies CASSSQYTGELFF. The full variable domain, with the rest looked up from reference TRBV5-1 and TRBJ2-2, is KAGVTQTPRYLIKTRGQQVTLSCSPISGHRSVSWYQQTPGQGLQFLFEYFSETQRNKGNFPGRFSGRQFSNSRSEMNVSTLELGDSALYLCASSSQYTGELFFGEGSRLTVL.

This clone was seen more than once but under ten times. The chain couples TRBV7-8 to TRBJ1-2, with unresolved D. V shed 1 base and J shed 2 bases, with 11 bases lying between them. Germline values: CDR1 SGHVS, CDR2 FQNEAQ. This CDR3 spans 15 amino acids. The CDR3 DNA follows: TGTGCCAGCAGCTTAGTGGCGGCAGTCAACTATGGCTACACCTTC. As protein: CASSLVAAVNYGYTF. Full variable domain (outside the CDR3, taken from reference TRBV7-8 and TRBJ1-2): GAGVSQSPRYKVAKRGQDVALRCDPISGHVSLFWYQQALGQGPEFLTYFQNEAQLDKSGLPSDRFFAERPEGSVSTLKIQRTQQEDSAVYLCASSLVAAVNYGYTFGSGTRLTVV.

The rearrangement links TRBV7-3 to TRBJ2-7, with 7 positions matching TRBD2. The germline V gene has CDR1 SGHTA and CDR2 FQGTGA. J was trimmed by 5 bases and V by 5 bases; bases with no gene match: 6. This CDR3 spans 13 amino acids. The CDR3: CASSPGLQDEQYF. CDR3 DNA: TGTGCCAGCAGCCCGGGACTACAGGACGAGCAGTACTTC.

V and J are TRBV15 and TRBJ2-5; 7 bases fit TRBD1. The J call is doubtful: the DNA matches TRBJ2-7 better. Germline V CDR1 and CDR2: LNHNV, YYDKDF (reference sequence). The CDR3 extends over 15 amino acids. The CDR3 DNA follows: TGTGCCACCAGCAGAGGGGACAGCTCAACCTACGAGCAGTACTTC. Translation gives CATSRGDSSTYEQYF.

The chain recombines TRBV7-8 with TRBJ2-7; 12 nucleotides match TRBD2. V lost 1 base and J lost 2; bases outside the gene matches: 0. The CDR3 loop spans 15 amino acids. CDR1 and CDR2 from the germline V gene are SGHVS and FQNEAQ. The CDR3, as DNA: TGTGCCAGCAGCTTAGGACTAGCGGGAGCCTACGAGCAGTACTTC. This translates into CASSLGLAGAYEQYF.